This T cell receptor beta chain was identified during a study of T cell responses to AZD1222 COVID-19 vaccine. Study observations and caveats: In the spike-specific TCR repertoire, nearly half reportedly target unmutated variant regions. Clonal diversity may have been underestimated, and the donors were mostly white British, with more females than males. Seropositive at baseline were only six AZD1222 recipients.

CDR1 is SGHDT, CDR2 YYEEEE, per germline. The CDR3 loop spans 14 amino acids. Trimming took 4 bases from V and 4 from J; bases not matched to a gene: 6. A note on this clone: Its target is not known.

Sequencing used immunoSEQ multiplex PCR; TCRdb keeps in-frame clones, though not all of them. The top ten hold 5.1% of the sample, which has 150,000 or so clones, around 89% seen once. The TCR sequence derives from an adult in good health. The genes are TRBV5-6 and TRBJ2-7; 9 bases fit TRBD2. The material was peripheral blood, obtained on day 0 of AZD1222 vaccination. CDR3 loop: CASSQGLAGYEQYF. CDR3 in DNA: TGTGCCAGCAGCCAGGGACTAGCTGGGTACGAGCAGTACTTC.